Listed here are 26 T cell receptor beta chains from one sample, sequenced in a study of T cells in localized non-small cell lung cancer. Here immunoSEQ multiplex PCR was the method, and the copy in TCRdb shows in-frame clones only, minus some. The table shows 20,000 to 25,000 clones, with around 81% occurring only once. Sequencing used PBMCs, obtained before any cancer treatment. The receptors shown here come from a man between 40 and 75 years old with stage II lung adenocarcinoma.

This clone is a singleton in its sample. CDR3 nucleotides: TGTGCCAGCAGTTCCTTAACCACGGGCGGGAGAGTCAGCCACGAGCAGTACTTC. It is translated as CASSSLTTGGRVSHEQYF. The chain couples TRBV5-4 to TRBJ2-7, with 7 bases aligning to TRBD2. Germline V gene lookup returns CDR1 SGHNT and CDR2 YYREEE (reference sequence). J was trimmed by 5 bases and V by 5 bases; bases with no gene match: 22. The CDR3 is 18 amino acids.

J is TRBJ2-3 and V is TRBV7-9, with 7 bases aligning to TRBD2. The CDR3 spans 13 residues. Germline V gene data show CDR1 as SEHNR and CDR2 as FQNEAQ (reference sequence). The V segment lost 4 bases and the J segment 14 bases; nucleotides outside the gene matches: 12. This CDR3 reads CASSSPQAGWVYF. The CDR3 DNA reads TGTGCCAGCAGCTCCCCCCAAGCGGGGTGGGTGTATTTT.

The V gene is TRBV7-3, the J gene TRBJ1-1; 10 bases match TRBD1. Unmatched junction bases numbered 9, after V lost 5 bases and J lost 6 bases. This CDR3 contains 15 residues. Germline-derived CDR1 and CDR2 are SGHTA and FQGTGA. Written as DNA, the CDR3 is TGTGCCAGCAGCAGAACCGGGACAGGGGTCGCTGAAGCTTTCTTT. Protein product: CASSRTGTGVAEAFF.

The CDR3 nucleotides read TGTGCCAGCAGTGGTTCTAGCGGGGGTACCTACGAGCAGTACTTC. Translated: CASSGSSGGTYEQYF. This chain uses TRBV6-5 with TRBJ2-7; 10 bases map to TRBD2. This CDR3 is 15 amino acids long. The V gene end was trimmed by 5 bases and the J gene end by 2 bases; junction bases not matched to a gene: 6. Germline CDR1 reads MNHEY; CDR2 reads SVGAGI.

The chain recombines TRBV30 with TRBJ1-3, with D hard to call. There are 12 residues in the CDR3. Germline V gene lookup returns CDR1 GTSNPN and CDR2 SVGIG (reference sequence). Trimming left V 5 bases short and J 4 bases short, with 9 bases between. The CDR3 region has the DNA TGTGCCTGGGTGGTGCTAGGAAACACCATATATTTT. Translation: CAWVVLGNTIYF.

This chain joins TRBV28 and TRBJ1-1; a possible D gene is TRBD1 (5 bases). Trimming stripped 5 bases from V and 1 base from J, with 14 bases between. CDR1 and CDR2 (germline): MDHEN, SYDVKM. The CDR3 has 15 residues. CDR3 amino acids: CASSTIGQGNTEAFF. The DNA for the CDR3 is TGTGCCAGCAGTACTATCGGACAAGGGAACACTGAAGCTTTCTTT. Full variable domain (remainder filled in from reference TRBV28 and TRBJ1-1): DVKVTQSSRYLVKRTGEKVFLECVQDMDHENMFWYRQDPGLGLRLIYFSYDVKMKEKGDIPEGYSVSREKKERFSLILESASTNQTSMYLCASSTIGQGNTEAFFGQGTRLTVV.

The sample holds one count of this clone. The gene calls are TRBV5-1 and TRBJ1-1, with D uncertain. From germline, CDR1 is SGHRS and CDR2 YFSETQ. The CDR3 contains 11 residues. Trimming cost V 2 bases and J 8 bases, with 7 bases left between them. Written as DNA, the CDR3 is TGCGCCAGCAGCTTTGGGCAGGAAGCTTTCTTT. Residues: CASSFGQEAFF.

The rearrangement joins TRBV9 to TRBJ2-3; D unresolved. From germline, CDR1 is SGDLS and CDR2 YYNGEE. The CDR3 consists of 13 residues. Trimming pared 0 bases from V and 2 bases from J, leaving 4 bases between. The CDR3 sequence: CASSVAYTDTQYF. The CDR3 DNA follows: TGTGCCAGCAGCGTAGCTTACACAGATACGCAGTATTTT.

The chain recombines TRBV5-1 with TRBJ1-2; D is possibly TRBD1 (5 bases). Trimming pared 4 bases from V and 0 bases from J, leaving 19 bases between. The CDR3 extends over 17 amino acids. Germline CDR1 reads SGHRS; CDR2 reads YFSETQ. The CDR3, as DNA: TGCGCCAGCAGCCAAGGAAGCAGGGCGCTCCCTAACTATGGCTACACCTTC. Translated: CASSQGSRALPNYGYTF.

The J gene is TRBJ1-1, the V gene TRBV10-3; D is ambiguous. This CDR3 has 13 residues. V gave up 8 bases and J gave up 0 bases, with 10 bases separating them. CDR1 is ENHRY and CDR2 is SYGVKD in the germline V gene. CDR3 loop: CAISDTVNTEAFF. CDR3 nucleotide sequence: TGTGCCATCTCCGACACGGTGAACACTGAAGCTTTCTTT.

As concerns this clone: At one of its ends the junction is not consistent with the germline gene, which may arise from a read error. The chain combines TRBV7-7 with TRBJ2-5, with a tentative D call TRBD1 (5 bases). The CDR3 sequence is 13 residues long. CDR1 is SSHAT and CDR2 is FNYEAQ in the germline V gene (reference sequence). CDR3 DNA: TGTGCTAGCAGCTTTGAAGGGGCAGAGACCCAGTACTTC. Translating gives CASSFEGAETQYF. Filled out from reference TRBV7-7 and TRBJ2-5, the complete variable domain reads GAGVSQSPRYKVTKRGQDVTLRCDPISSHATLYWYQQALGQGPEFLTYFNYEAQPDKSGLPSDRFSAERPEGSISTLTIQRTEQRDSAMYRCASSFEGAETQYFGPGTRLLVL.

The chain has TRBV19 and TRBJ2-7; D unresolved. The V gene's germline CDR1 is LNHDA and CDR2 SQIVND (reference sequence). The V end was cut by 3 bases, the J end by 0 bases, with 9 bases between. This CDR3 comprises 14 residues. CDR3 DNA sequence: TGTGCCAGTAGTATTGGGCAGAGCTCCTACGAGCAGTACTTC. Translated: CASSIGQSSYEQYF. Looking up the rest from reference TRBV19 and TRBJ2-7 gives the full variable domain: DGGITQSPKYLFRKEGQNVTLSCEQNLNHDAMYWYRQDPGQGLRLIYYSQIVNDFQKGDIAEGYSVSREKKESFPLTVTSAQKNPTAFYLCASSIGQSSYEQYFGPGTRLTVT.

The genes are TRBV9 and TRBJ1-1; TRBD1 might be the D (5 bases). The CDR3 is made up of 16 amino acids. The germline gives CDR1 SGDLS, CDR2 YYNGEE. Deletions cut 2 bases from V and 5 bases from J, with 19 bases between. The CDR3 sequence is CASSVTGAVAGTEAFF. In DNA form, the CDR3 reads TGTGCCAGCAGCGTGACCGGGGCGGTGGCTGGGACTGAAGCTTTCTTT. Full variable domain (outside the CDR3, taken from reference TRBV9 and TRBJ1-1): DSGVTQTPKHLITATGQRVTLRCSPRSGDLSVYWYQQSLDQGLQFLIQYYNGEERAKGNILERFSAQQFPDLHSELNLSSLELGDSALYFCASSVTGAVAGTEAFFGQGTRLTVV.

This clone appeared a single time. CDR3 nucleotides: TGTGCCAGCAGCCCTGAGCGGGGGCGAGAAAAACAAGAGACCCAGTACTTC. Amino acids: CASSPERGREKQETQYF. The gene calls are TRBV5-4 and TRBJ2-5; 8 nucleotides line up with TRBD2. This CDR3 is built from 17 residues. In germline, CDR1 is SGHNT, CDR2 YYREEE (reference sequence). Trimming cost V 4 bases and J 2 bases; bases outside gene matches: 13.

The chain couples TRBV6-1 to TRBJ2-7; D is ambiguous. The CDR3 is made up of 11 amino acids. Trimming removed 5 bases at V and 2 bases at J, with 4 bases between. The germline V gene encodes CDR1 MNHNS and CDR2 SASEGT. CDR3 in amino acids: CASSQTYEQYF. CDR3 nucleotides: TGTGCCAGCAGTCAGACCTACGAGCAGTACTTC.

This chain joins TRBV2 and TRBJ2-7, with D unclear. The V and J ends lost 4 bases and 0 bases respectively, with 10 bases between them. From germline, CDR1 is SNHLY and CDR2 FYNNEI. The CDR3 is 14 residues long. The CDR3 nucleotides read TGTGCCAGCAGTGTAGGAGCGTACTCCTACGAGCAGTACTTC. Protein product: CASSVGAYSYEQYF.

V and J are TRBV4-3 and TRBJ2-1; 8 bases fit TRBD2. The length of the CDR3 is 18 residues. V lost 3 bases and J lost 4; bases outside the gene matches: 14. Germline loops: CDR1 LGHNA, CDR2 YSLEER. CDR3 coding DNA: TGCGCCAGCAGCCAGGCTTACACTAGCGGCCATCTATACAATGAGCAGTTCTTC. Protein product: CASSQAYTSGHLYNEQFF.

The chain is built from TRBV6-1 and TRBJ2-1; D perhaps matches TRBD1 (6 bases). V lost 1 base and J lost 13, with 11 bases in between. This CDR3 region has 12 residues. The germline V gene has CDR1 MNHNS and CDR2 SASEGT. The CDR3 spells CASSEVWDTQFF. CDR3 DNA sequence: TGTGCCAGCAGTGAAGTCTGGGACACTCAGTTCTTC.

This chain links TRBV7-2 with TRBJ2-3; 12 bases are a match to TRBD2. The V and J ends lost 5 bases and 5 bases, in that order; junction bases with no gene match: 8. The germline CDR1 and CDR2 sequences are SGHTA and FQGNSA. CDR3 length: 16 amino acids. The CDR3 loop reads CASSTRLAGAGDTQYF. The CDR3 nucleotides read TGTGCCAGCAGCACTCGACTAGCGGGAGCGGGAGATACGCAGTATTTT.

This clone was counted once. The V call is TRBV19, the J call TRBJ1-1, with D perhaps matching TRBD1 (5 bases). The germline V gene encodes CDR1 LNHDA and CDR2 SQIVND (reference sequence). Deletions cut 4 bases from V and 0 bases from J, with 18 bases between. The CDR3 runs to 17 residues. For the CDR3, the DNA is TGTGCCAGTAGTACCCTCGTCGGGGGTAATTTGAACACTGAAGCTTTCTTT. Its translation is CASSTLVGGNLNTEAFF.

CDR3 in DNA: TGTGCCAGCAGCTTAGGGGGACTAGGAGTCGGTGAGCAGTTCTTC. As protein: CASSLGGLGVGEQFF. This chain links TRBV7-3 with TRBJ2-1, with TRBD2 matching 8 bases. In germline, CDR1 is SGHTA, CDR2 FQGTGA. The CDR3 consists of 15 residues. Trimming cost V 2 bases and J 9 bases; bases outside gene matches: 9.

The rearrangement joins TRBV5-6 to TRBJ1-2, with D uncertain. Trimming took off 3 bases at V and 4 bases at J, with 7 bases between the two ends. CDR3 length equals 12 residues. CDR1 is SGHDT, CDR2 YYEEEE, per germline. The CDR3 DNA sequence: TGTGCCAGCAGCTCTAATGTCTATGGCTACACCTTC. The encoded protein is CASSSNVYGYTF.

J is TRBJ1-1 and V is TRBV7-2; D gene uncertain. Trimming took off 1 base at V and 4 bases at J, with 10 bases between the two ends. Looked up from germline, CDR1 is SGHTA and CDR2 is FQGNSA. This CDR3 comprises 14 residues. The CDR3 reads CASSLVEGSTEAFF. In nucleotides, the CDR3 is TGTGCCAGCAGCTTAGTTGAGGGTAGCACTGAAGCTTTCTTT.

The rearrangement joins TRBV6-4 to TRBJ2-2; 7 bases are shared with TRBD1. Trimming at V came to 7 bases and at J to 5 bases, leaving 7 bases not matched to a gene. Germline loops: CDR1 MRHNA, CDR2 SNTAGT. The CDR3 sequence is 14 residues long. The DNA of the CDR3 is TGTGCCAGCATTACGGGACAGCGAACCGGGGAGCTGTTTTTT. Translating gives CASITGQRTGELFF.

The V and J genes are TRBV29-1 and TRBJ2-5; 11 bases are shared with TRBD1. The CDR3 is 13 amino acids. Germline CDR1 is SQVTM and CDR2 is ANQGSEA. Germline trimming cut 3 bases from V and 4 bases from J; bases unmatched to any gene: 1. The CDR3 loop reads CSVEGQGGETQYF. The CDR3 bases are TGCAGCGTTGAGGGACAGGGGGGAGAGACCCAGTACTTC.

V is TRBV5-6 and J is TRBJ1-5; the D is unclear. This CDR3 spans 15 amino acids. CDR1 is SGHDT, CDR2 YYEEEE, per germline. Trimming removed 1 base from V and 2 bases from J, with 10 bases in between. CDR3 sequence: CASSLSGKGNQPQHF. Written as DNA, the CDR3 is TGTGCCAGCAGCTTGTCTGGGAAGGGCAATCAGCCCCAGCATTTT.